The 14 T cell receptor beta chains below all came from one sample that was sequenced in a study of cytomegalovirus exposure and HLA in healthy donors. Amplification used 60 Vbeta primers and 13 Jbeta primers. Some clones are missing from TCRdb's copy, which holds only in-frame ones; the method was immunoSEQ multiplex PCR. The table includes more than 95,000 clones, 83% detected once. Specimen: PBMCs. The receptors here all came from a man younger than 35 in good health and CMV-seronegative.

The chain employs TRBV19 and TRBJ2-7; TRBD1 matches 8 bases. V trimming: 2 bases; J trimming: 2 bases; junction bases outside the gene matches: 8. This CDR3 region has 16 residues. The germline V gene has CDR1 LNHDA and CDR2 SQIVND (reference sequence). CDR3 region: CASSIRVGTGPYEQYF. CDR3 nucleotide sequence: TGTGCCAGTAGTATACGTGTTGGGACAGGCCCCTACGAGCAGTACTTC.

J is TRBJ2-7 and V is TRBV6-6, with a weak D call TRBD1 (6 bases). CDR3 length: 12 residues. V gave up 6 bases and J gave up 8 bases, with 14 bases separating them. From germline, CDR1 is MNHNY and CDR2 SVGAGI (reference sequence). CDR3 protein: CASSVTGKKQYF. The CDR3, as DNA: TGTGCCAGCAGCGTAACAGGGAAGAAGCAGTACTTC.

The chain recombines TRBV28 with TRBJ2-2; weak D call: TRBD2 (6 bases). The CDR3 extends over 16 amino acids. The germline V gene encodes CDR1 MDHEN and CDR2 SYDVKM. Trimming shortened V by 7 bases and J by 10 bases, and 25 bases separated the two germline ends. Here the CDR3 reads CASNNLARVGRKELFF. In DNA, the CDR3 is TGTGCCAGCAACAATCTAGCGAGGGTCGGTCGGAAGGAGCTGTTTTTT.

This clone was observed a few times. This chain joins TRBV9 and TRBJ2-3; D is possibly TRBD2 (6 bases). V lost 4 bases, J lost 3 bases, and 12 bases lay in between. CDR1 and CDR2 (germline): SGDLS, YYNGEE. The CDR3 is 14 amino acids. DNA for the CDR3: TGTGCCAGCAGCCCCCGGGACTTTACAGATACGCAGTATTTT. Translating gives CASSPRDFTDTQYF. Based on the CDR3 plus reference TRBV9 and TRBJ2-3, the full variable domain is DSGVTQTPKHLITATGQRVTLRCSPRSGDLSVYWYQQSLDQGLQFLIQYYNGEERAKGNILERFSAQQFPDLHSELNLSSLELGDSALYFCASSPRDFTDTQYFGPGTRLTVL.

J is TRBJ2-3 and V is TRBV7-2; D unresolved. The CDR3 is 14 residues long. The germline gives CDR1 SGHTA, CDR2 FQGNSA. V was cut by 7 bases and J by 4 bases, with 15 bases left in between. DNA of the CDR3: TGTGCCAGCATGAGAGCGTACTCCCCAGATACGCAGTATTTT. It yields the protein CASMRAYSPDTQYF.

In this sample, this clone turned up a few times. The chain recombines TRBV14 with TRBJ1-3; the D is unclear. CDR1 is SGHDN, CDR2 FVKESK, per germline. Trimming removed 4 bases from V and 1 base from J, with 11 bases in between. The CDR3 is made up of 15 amino acids. CDR3 DNA: TGTGCCAGCAGCCCCTCAGGAGGTTCTGGAAACACCATATATTTT. Its translation is CASSPSGGSGNTIYF.

V usage is TRBV6-5 and J usage is TRBJ1-2; a weak D match, TRBD1 (6 bases). Germline assignment: CDR1 MNHEY and CDR2 SVGAGI. CDR3 length: 14 residues. V dropped 6 bases and J dropped 5 bases, with 16 bases sitting between them. For the CDR3, the DNA is TGTGCCAGCAGCCCAGGGGTCCAATTTTATGGCTACACCTTC. Its protein is CASSPGVQFYGYTF.

Only one count was recorded for this clone. The CDR3 DNA reads as TGTGCCAGCAGTGACTGGATTAGCGGTCGAGGTGAGCAGTTCTTC. It yields the protein CASSDWISGRGEQFF. This rearrangement joins TRBV6-4 to TRBJ2-1; weak D call: TRBD2 (6 bases). The ends were cut back, 1 base at V and 9 bases at J, with 16 bases in the middle. Germline CDR1 reads MRHNA; CDR2 reads SNTAGT. This CDR3 region has 15 residues.

V and J are TRBV14 and TRBJ2-1, with 9 bases identical to TRBD2. V lost 2 bases, J lost 9 bases, and 14 bases stayed unmatched. This CDR3 contains 17 residues. Per germline, CDR1 SGHDN and CDR2 FVKESK. The CDR3 DNA sequence: TGTGCCAGCAGCCAACGCCCTGGCGGGAGGGGACTCGGTGAGCAGTTCTTC. Amino acids: CASSQRPGGRGLGEQFF.

J is TRBJ2-7 and V is TRBV13, with D unclear. In germline, CDR1 is PRHDT, CDR2 FYEKMQ (reference sequence). With 2 bases removed from V and 2 bases from J, the gap between germline ends came to 7 bases. The CDR3 loop spans 13 amino acids. In nucleotides, the CDR3 is TGTGCCAGCAGCTTACCGGGTCCCTACGAGCAGTACTTC. It encodes CASSLPGPYEQYF.

The chain links TRBV27 to TRBJ1-1; unclear D gene. The germline gives CDR1 MNHEY, CDR2 SMNVEV (reference sequence). This CDR3 spans 15 amino acids. V lost 1 base, J lost 3 bases, and 12 bases lay in between. The CDR3: CASSLWPYRDTEAFF. CDR3 nucleotides: TGTGCCAGCAGTTTATGGCCCTACCGGGACACTGAAGCTTTCTTT.

The rearrangement uses TRBV11-2 and TRBJ2-3, with no clear D. This CDR3 region has 13 residues. Per germline, CDR1 SGHAT and CDR2 FQNNGV. V was clipped by 4 bases and J by 9 bases, with 14 bases between them. The CDR3 DNA is TGTGCCAGCAGCTCCCTAACGGGTCGGACGCAGTATTTT. Translated, it gives CASSSLTGRTQYF. The full variable domain, completed using reference TRBV11-2 and TRBJ2-3, is EAGVAQSPRYKIIEKRQSVAFWCNPISGHATLYWYQQILGQGPKLLIQFQNNGVVDDSQLPKDRFSAERLKGVDSTLKIQPAKLEDSAVYLCASSSLTGRTQYFGPGTRLTVL.

V usage is TRBV6-1 and J usage is TRBJ1-4; 9 positions agree with TRBD1. This CDR3 has 15 residues. The V and J ends lost 7 bases and 4 bases, in that order; junction bases with no gene match: 7. The germline V gene encodes CDR1 MNHNS and CDR2 SASEGT. CDR3 sequence reads: CASIHTGGVNEKLFF. CDR3 in DNA: TGTGCCAGCATCCACACAGGGGGCGTTAATGAAAAACTGTTTTTT.

CDR3 loop: CASSYSGQGLSYEQYF. In DNA form, the CDR3 reads TGTGCCAGCAGTTACTCTGGACAGGGGCTTTCCTACGAGCAGTACTTC. J is TRBJ2-7 and V is TRBV6-5; 9 positions agree with TRBD1. Losses at the gene ends were 0 bases for V and 1 base for J; bases not matched to a gene: 4. CDR1 is MNHEY, CDR2 SVGAGI, per germline. The CDR3 covers 16 residues.